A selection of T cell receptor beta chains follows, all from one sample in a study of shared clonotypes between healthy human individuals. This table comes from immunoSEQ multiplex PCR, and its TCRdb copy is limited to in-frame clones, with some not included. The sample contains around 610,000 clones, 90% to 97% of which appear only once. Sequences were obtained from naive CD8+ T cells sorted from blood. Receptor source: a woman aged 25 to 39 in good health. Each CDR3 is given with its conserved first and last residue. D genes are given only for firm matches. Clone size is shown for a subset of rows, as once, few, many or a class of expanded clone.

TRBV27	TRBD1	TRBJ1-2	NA	TGTGCCAGCAGTATAGGGACAGGCTATGGCTACACCTTC	CASSIGTGYGYTF
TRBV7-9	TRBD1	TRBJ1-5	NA	TGTGCCAGCAGCCCGGGACAGGATAGCAATCAGCCCCAGCATTTT	CASSPGQDSNQPQHF
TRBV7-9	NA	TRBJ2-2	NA	TGTGCCAGCAGCTTAGGAGATAACGGGGAGCTGTTTTTT	CASSLGDNGELFF
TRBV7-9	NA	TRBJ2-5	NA	TGTGCCAGCAGCTTAGGTGGCGGTGAGCAGTACTTC	CASSLGGGEQYF
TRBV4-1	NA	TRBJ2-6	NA	TGCGCCAGCAGCCAAGGGTACTCTGGGGCCAACGTCCTGACTTTC	CASSQGYSGANVLTF
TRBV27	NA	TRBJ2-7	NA	TGTGCCAGCAGCTCATACACACAGTCCTACGAGCAGTACTTC	CASSSYTQSYEQYF
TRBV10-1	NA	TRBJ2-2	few	TGCGCCAGCCAAGAGGGTTTTGGGAAGAACACCGGGGAGCTGTTTTTT	CASQEGFGKNTGELFF
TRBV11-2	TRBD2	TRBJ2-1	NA	TGTGCCAGCAGCCTCGGACTAGCGAGGAATGAGCAGTTCTTC	CASSLGLARNEQFF
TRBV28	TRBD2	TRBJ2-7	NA	TGTGCCAGCAGTCCATCCTCGACCGCGGGAGTGGAGCAGTACTTC	CASSPSSTAGVEQYF
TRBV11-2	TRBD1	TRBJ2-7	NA	TGTGCCAGCAGCCCCCCGCTTGACAGGGTATCCTACGAGCAGTACTTC	CASSPPLDRVSYEQYF
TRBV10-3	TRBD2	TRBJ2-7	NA	TGTGCCATCAGTGAGTCGCGGGAGGGCTACGAGCAGTACTTC	CAISESREGYEQYF
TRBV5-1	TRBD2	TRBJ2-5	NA	TGCGCCAGCTACTTTACGGGAGGGAGAGAGACCCAGTACTTC	CASYFTGGRETQYF
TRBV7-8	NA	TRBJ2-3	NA	TGTGCCAGCAGCTTACTGACAGAGGGGGTGGGAGATACGCAGTATTTT	CASSLLTEGVGDTQYF
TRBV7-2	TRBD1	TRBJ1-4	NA	TGTGCCAGCAGCACCCGACAGGGCTATAGAGAAAAACTGTTTTTT	CASSTRQGYREKLFF
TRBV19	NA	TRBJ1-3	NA	TGTGCCAGTAGTATTGTTCCAGGGTCTGGAAACACCATATATTTT	CASSIVPGSGNTIYF
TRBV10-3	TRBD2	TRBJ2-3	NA	TGTGCCATCAGTGGAGCGGGAGGGGGCACAGATACGCAGTATTTT	CAISGAGGGTDTQYF
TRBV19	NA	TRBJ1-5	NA	TGTGCCAGTAGTCTTTTGGAGAATCAGCCCCAGCATTTT	CASSLLENQPQHF
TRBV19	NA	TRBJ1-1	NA	TGTGCCAGTAGTATAGGGGAGGGAATGAACACTGAAGCTTTCTTT	CASSIGEGMNTEAFF
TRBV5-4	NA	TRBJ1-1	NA	TGTGCCAGCAGCTTACTGAACACTGCGGCTTTCTTT	CASSLLNTAAFF
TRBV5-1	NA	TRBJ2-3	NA	TGCGCCAGCAGCTTGCCTTGGGAGGGGGCGCGGATAGATACGCAGTATTTT	CASSLPWEGARIDTQYF
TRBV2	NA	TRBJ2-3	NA	TGTGCCAGCAGTAAAACAACAGCAACTAGCACAGATACGCAGTATTTT	CASSKTTATSTDTQYF
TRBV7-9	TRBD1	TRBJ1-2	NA	TGTGCCAGCAGCTTTTCCGGGGACAGGGGGCTGGGCTACACCTTC	CASSFSGDRGLGYTF
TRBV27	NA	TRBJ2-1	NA	TGTGCCAGCGTTCCCCTGGGCGGGGTACTCAATGAGCAGTTCTTC	CASVPLGGVLNEQFF
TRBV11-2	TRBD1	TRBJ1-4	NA	TGTGCCAGCAGCTCCTGGGGACAGGATCATGAAAAACTGTTTTTT	CASSSWGQDHEKLFF